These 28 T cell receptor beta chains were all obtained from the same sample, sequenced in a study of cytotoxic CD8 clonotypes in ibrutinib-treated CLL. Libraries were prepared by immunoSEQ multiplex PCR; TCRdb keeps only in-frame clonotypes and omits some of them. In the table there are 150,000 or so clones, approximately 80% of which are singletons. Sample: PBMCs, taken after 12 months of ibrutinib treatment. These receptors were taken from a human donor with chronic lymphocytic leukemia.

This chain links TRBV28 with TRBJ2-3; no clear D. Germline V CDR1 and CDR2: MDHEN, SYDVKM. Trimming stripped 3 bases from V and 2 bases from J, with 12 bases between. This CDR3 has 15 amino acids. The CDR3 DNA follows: TGTGCCAGCAGTTTCCTCCACTCGGCCACAGATACGCAGTATTTT. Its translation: CASSFLHSATDTQYF.

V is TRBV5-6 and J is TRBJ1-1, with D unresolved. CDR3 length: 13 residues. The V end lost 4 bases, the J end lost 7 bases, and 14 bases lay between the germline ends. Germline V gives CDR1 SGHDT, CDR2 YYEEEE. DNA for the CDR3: TGTGCCAGCAGCCCCGTAAGTTGGAGTGAAGCTTTCTTT. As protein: CASSPVSWSEAFF.

CDR3 amino acids: CASSLVGLAVTEDTQYF. The CDR3, as DNA: TGTGCCAGCAGCTTGGTGGGGCTAGCGGTAACCGAGGATACGCAGTATTTT. This chain joins TRBV5-6 and TRBJ2-3; 7 bases agree with TRBD2. Trimming cost V 0 bases and J 6 bases; bases outside gene matches: 13. CDR1 is SGHDT, CDR2 YYEEEE, per germline. The CDR3 totals 17 residues.

The chain's CDR3 is CASSQDDRGPYSNQPQHF. The DNA for the CDR3 is TGTGCCAGCAGCCAAGACGACAGGGGGCCCTATAGCAATCAGCCCCAGCATTTT. The J gene is TRBJ1-5, the V gene TRBV4-2, with 10 bases lining up with TRBD1. Germline V gene lookup returns CDR1 LGHNA and CDR2 YNFKEQ. V gave up 0 bases and J gave up 0 bases; unmatched junction bases: 5. The CDR3 is made up of 18 amino acids.

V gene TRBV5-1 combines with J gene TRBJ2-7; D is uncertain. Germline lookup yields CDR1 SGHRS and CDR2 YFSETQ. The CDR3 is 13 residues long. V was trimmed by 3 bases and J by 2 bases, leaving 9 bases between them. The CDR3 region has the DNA TGCGCCAGCAGCTCCCCGCGGACCTACGAGCAGTACTTC. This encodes CASSSPRTYEQYF.

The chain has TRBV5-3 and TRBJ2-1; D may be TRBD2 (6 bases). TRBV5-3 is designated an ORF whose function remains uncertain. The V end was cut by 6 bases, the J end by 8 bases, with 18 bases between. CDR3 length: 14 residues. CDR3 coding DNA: TGTGCCAGAACCCCTCTTGGGAGGTGGTATGAGCAGTTCTTC. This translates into CARTPLGRWYEQFF.

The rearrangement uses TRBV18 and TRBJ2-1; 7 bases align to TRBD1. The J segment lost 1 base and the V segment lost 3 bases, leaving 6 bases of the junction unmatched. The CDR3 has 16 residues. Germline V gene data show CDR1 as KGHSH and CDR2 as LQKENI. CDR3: CASSPKPGQSYNEQFF. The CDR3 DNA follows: TGTGCCAGCTCACCTAAGCCGGGACAGTCCTACAATGAGCAGTTCTTC.

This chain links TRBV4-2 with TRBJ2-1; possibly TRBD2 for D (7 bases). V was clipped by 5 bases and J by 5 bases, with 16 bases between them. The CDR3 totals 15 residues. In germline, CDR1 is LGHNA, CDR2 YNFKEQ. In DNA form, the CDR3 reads TGTGCCAGCAGCTTAGGGGGAGGGGTGGACAATGAGCAGTTCTTC. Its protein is CASSLGGGVDNEQFF.

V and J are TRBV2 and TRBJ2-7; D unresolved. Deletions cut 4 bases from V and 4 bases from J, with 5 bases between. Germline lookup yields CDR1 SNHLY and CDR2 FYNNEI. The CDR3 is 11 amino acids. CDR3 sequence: CASSVTYEQYF. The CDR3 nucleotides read TGTGCCAGCAGTGTTACTTACGAGCAGTACTTC.

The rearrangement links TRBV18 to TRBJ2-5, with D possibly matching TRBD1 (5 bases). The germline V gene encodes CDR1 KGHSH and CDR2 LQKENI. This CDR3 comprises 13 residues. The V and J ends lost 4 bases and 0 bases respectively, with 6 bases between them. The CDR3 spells CASSLGDQETQYF. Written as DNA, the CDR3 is TGTGCCAGCTCACTAGGGGACCAAGAGACCCAGTACTTC.

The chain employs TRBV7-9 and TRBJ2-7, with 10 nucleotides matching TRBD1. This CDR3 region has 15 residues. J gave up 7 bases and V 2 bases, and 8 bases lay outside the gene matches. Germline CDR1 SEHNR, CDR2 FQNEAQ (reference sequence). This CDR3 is CASSLRGTGVREQYF. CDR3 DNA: TGTGCCAGCAGCTTAAGGGGGACAGGGGTTAGGGAGCAGTACTTC.

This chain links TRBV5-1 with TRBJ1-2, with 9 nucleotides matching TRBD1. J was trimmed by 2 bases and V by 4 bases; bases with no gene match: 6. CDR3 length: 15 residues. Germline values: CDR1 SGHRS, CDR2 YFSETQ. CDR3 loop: CASSPGQGRNYGYTF. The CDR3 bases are TGCGCCAGCAGCCCCGGACAGGGGAGGAACTATGGCTACACCTTC.

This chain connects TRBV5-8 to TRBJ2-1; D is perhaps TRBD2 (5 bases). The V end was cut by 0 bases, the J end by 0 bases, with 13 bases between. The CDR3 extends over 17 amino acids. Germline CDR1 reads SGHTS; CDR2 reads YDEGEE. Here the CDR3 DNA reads TGTGCCAGCAGCTTGGAGTTTGCGGGTGGCTCCTACAATGAGCAGTTCTTC. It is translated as CASSLEFAGGSYNEQFF.

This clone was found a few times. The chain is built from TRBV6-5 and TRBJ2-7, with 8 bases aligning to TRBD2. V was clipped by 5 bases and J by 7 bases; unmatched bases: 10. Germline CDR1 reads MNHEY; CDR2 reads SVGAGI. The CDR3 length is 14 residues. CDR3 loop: CASSGLSGTGEQYF. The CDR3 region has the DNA TGTGCCAGCAGTGGACTTAGCGGGACGGGTGAGCAGTACTTC.

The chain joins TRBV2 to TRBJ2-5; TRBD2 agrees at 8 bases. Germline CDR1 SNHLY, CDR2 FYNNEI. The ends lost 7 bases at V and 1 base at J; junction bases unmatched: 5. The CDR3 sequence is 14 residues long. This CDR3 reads CASNSGVLQETQYF. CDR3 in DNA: TGTGCCAGCAATAGCGGGGTACTCCAAGAGACCCAGTACTTC.

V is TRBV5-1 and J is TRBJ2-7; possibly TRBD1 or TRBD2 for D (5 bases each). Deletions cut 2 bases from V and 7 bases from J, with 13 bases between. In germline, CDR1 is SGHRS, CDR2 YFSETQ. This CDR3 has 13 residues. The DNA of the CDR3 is TGCGCCAGCAGCTTATTACTGGGGGTGGAGCAGTACTTC. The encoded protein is CASSLLLGVEQYF.

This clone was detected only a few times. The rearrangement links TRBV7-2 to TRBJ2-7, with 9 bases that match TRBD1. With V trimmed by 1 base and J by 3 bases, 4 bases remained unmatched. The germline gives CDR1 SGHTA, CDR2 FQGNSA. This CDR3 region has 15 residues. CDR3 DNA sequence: TGTGCCAGCAGCTTAGTTTGGGGACAGGGCTACGAGCAGTACTTC. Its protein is CASSLVWGQGYEQYF.

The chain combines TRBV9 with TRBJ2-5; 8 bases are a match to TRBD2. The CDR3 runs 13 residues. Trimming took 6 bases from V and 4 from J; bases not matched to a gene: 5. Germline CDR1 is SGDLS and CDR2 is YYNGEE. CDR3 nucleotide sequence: TGTGCCAGCACCGGGGGGGGAGTAGAGACCCAGTACTTC. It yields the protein CASTGGGVETQYF.

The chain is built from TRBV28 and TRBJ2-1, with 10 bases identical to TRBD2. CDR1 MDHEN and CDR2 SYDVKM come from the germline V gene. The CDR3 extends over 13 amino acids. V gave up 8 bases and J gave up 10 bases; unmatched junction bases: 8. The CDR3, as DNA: TGTGCCAGCTCTAGCGGGAGTTATCACGAGCAGTTCTTC. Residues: CASSSGSYHEQFF.

In DNA, the CDR3 is TGTGCCAGCAGCTTTTTGACAGGGGGCTCCTACGAGCAGTACTTC. Protein: CASSFLTGGSYEQYF. The rearrangement joins TRBV7-9 to TRBJ2-7, with 9 bases matching TRBD1. CDR1 SEHNR and CDR2 FQNEAQ come from the germline V gene (reference sequence). Unmatched junction bases numbered 3, after V lost 3 bases and J lost 0 bases. This CDR3 spans 15 amino acids.

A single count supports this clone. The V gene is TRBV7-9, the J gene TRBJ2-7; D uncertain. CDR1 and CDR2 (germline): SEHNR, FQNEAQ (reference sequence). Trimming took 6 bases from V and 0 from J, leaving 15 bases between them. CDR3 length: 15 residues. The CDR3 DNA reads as TGTGCCAGCAGAGACGAACAGTCAAGCTCCTACGAGCAGTACTTC. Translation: CASRDEQSSSYEQYF.

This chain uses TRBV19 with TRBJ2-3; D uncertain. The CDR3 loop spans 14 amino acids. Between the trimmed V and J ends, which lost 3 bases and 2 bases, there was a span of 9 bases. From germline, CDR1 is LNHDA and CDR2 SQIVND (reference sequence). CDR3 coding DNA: TGTGCCAGTAGTATCTCAGGAGACACAGATACGCAGTATTTT. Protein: CASSISGDTDTQYF.

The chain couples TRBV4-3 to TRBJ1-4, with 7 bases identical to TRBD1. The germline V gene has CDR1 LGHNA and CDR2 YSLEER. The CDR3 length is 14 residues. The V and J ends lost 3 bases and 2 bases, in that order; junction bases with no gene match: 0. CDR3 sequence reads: CASSQTGTNEKLFF. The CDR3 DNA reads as TGCGCCAGCAGCCAGACAGGGACTAATGAAAAACTGTTTTTT.

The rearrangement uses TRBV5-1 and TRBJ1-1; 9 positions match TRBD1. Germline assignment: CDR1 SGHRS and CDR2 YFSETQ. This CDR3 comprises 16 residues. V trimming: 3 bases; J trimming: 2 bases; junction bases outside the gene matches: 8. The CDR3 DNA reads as TGCGCCAGCAGCTCTGGGACAGGGCTTTCTAACACTGAAGCTTTCTTT. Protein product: CASSSGTGLSNTEAFF.

This CDR3 reads CASSFDRAANEKLFF. CDR3 nucleotides: TGTGCCAGCAGCTTCGACCGGGCCGCTAATGAAAAACTGTTTTTT. V usage is TRBV9 and J usage is TRBJ1-4; no firm D call. The CDR3 runs to 15 residues. The V gene's germline CDR1 is SGDLS and CDR2 YYNGEE. V gave up 4 bases and J gave up 3 bases, with 13 bases separating them.

DNA of the CDR3: TGTGCCAGCAGTGAACGACAGGGAGGCACTGAAGCTTTCTTT. This codes for CASSERQGGTEAFF. The chain couples TRBV2 to TRBJ1-1; 7 nucleotides align to TRBD1. V was pared by 2 bases and J by 4 bases, with 4 bases of the junction left unmatched. Germline loops: CDR1 SNHLY, CDR2 FYNNEI. This CDR3 comprises 14 residues.

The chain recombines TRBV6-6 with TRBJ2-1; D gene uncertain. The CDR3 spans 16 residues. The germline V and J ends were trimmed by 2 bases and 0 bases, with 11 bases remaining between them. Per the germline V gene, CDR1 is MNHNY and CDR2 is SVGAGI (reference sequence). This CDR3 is CASSYHSVSSYNEQFF. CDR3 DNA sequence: TGTGCCAGCAGTTACCACAGTGTGAGCTCCTACAATGAGCAGTTCTTC.

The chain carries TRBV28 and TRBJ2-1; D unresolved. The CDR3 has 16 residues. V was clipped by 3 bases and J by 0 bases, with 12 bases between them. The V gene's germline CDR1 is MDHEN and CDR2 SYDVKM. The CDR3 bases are TGTGCCAGCAGTTTCCCTGAACAGTCCTCCTACAATGAGCAGTTCTTC. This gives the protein CASSFPEQSSYNEQFF.